This passage covers 3 T cell receptor beta chains from one sample sequenced in a study of cytomegalovirus exposure and HLA in healthy donors. The repertoire was sequenced with immunoSEQ multiplex PCR; TCRdb's copy has only in-frame clones and lacks some. The repertoire holds 150,000 to 200,000 clones, with about nine tenths as singletons. Sequences were obtained from PBMCs. All receptors come from a woman aged 18-35 years in good health and CMV-seropositive.

The chain employs TRBV7-9 and TRBJ1-3; TRBD1 is a possible D gene (5 bases). The CDR3 runs 14 residues. The V and J ends lost 4 bases and 2 bases respectively, with 9 bases between them. Per germline, CDR1 SEHNR and CDR2 FQNEAQ (reference sequence). The CDR3 here is CASSYPGTGNTIYF. The CDR3 DNA sequence: TGTGCCAGCAGCTACCCAGGGACTGGAAACACCATATATTTT.

This clone was counted between two and nine times. The chain's CDR3 is CASSFSGSYEQYF. CDR3 bases: TGTGCCAGCAGCTTCTCAGGGTCCTACGAGCAGTACTTC. The V and J genes are TRBV7-8 and TRBJ2-7, with a weak D call TRBD1 (5 bases). In germline, CDR1 is SGHVS, CDR2 FQNEAQ. The CDR3 is made up of 13 amino acids. Trimming pared 3 bases from V and 1 base from J, leaving 7 bases between.

The gene calls are TRBV14 and TRBJ2-3, with D unclear. Per the germline V gene, CDR1 is SGHDN and CDR2 is FVKESK. The CDR3 is 13 amino acids. Trimming removed 4 bases from V and 4 bases from J, with 9 bases in between. The chain's CDR3 is CASSRVAADTQYF. CDR3 sequence (DNA): TGTGCCAGCAGCCGGGTTGCGGCAGATACGCAGTATTTT.